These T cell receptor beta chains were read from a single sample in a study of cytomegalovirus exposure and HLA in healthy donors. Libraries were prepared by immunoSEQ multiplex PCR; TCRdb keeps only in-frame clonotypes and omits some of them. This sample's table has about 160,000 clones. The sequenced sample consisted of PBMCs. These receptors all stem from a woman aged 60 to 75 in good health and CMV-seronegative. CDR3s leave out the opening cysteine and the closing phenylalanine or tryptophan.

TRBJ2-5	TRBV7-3	ASSSGLAGQETQY
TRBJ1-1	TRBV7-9	ASKSTLGRGEAF
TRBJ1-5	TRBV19	ASSLPGLGNQPQH
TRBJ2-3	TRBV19	ASSPFRAKTDTQY
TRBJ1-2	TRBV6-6	ASSYPNFGQDGYT
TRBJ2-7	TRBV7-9	ASSLYSSYEQY
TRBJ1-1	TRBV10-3	AIRRDREGTEAF
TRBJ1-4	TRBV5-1	ASSWSSTNEKLF
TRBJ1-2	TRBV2	ASSEARAGNYGYT
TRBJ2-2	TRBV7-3	ASSRVGTGDFTGELF
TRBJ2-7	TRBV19	ASKGGRDRGYEQY
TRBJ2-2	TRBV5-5	ASSRGEVANTGELF
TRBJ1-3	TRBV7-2	ASSLTYGLRGHGNTIY
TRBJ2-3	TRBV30	AWSDLSGREPTDTQY